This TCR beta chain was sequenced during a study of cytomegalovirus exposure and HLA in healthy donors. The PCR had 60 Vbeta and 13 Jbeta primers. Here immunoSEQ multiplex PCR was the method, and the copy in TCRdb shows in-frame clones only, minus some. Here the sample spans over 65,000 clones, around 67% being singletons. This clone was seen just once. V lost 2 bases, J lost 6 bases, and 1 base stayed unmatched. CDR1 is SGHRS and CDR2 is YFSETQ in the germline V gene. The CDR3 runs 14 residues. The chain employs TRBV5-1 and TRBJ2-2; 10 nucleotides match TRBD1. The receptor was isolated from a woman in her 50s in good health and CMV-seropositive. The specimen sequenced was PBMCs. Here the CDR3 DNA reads TGCGCCAGCAGCTTCGACAGGGGGCCCGGGGAGCTGTTTTTT. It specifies CASSFDRGPGELFF. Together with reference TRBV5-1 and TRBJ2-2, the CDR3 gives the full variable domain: KAGVTQTPRYLIKTRGQQVTLSCSPISGHRSVSWYQQTPGQGLQFLFEYFSETQRNKGNFPGRFSGRQFSNSRSEMNVSTLELGDSALYLCASSFDRGPGELFFGEGSRLTVL.